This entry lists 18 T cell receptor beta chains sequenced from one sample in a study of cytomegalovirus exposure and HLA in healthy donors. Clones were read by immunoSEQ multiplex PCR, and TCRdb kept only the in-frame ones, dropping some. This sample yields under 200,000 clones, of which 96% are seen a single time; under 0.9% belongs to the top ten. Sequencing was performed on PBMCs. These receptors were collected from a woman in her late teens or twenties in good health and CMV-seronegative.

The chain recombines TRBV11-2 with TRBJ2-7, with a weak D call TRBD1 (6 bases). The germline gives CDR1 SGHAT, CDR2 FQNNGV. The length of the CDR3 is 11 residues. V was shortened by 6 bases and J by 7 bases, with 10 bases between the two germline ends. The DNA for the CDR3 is TGTGCCAGCAGTACAGGGTTTGAGCAGTACTTC. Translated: CASSTGFEQYF.

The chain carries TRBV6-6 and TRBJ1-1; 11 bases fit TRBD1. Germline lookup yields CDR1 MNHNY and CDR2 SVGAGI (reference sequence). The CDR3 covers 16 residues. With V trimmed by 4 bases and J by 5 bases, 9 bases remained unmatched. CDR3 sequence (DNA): TGTGCCAGCAGTTTCGGGACAGGGACAGGGGGGACTGAAGCTTTCTTT. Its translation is CASSFGTGTGGTEAFF.

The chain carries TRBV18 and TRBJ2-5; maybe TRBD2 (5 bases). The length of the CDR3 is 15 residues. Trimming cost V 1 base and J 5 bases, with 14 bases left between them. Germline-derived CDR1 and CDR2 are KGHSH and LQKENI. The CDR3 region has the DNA TGTGCCAGCTCACCACGGGTAGCAGGCGGGGAGACCCAGTACTTC. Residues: CASSPRVAGGETQYF.

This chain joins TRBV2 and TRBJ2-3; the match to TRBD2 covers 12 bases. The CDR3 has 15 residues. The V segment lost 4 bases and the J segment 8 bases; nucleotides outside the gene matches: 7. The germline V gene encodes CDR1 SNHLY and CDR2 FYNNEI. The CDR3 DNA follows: TGTGCCAGCAGTGGGACTAGCGGGGCGACGGGTACGCAGTATTTT. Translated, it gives CASSGTSGATGTQYF.

The CDR3 region has the DNA TGTGCCAGCAGCTTAGGGGACAGGGTGCTCTTGGATACGCAGTATTTT. Amino acid sequence: CASSLGDRVLLDTQYF. The rearrangement uses TRBV13 and TRBJ2-3, with 8 bases matching TRBD1. Per the germline V gene, CDR1 is PRHDT and CDR2 is FYEKMQ (reference sequence). The CDR3 contains 16 residues. V shed 0 bases and J 6 bases; nucleotides not matched to a gene: 8. Full variable domain (remainder filled in from reference TRBV13 and TRBJ2-3): AAGVIQSPRHLIKEKRETATLKCYPIPRHDTVYWYQQGPGQDPQFLISFYEKMQSDKGSIPDRFSAQQFSDYHSELNMSSLELGDSALYFCASSLGDRVLLDTQYFGPGTRLTVL.

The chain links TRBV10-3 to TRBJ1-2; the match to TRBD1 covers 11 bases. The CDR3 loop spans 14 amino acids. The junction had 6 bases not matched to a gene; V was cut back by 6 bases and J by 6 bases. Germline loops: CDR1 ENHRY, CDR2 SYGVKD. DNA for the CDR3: TGTGCCATCAGCTCCGGACAGGGGGCCGATGGCTACACCTTC. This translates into CAISSGQGADGYTF.

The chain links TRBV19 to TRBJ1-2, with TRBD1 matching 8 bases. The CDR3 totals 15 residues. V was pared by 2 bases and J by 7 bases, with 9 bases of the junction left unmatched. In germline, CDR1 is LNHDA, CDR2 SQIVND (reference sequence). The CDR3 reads CASSITGQGIVGYTF. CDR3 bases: TGTGCCAGTAGTATAACTGGACAGGGAATAGTTGGCTACACCTTC.

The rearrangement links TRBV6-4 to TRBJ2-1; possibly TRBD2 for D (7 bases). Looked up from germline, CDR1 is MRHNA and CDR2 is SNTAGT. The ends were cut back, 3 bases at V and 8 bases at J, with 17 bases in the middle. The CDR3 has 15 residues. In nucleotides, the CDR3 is TGTGCCAGCAGTGAGTTTAATCAGGGGAGGGATGAGCAGTTCTTC. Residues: CASSEFNQGRDEQFF.

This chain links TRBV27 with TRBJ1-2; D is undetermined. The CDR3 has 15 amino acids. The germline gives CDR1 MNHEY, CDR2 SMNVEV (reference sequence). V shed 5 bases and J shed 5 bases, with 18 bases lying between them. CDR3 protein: CASSPGVSGGYGYTF. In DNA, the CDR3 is TGTGCCAGCAGTCCCGGGGTCTCGGGTGGGTATGGCTACACCTTC.

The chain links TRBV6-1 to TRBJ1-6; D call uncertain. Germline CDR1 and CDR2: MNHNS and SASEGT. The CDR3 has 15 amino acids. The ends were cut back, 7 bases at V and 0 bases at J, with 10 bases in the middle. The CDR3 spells CASKNEGSYNSPLHF. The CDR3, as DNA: TGTGCCAGCAAAAACGAGGGCTCCTATAATTCACCCCTCCACTTT.

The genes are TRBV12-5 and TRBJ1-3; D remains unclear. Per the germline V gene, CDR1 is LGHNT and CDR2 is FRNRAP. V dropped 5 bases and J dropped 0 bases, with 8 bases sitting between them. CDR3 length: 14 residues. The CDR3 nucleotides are TGTGCTAGTGGTCTCCAGTACTCTGGAAACACCATATATTTT. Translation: CASGLQYSGNTIYF.

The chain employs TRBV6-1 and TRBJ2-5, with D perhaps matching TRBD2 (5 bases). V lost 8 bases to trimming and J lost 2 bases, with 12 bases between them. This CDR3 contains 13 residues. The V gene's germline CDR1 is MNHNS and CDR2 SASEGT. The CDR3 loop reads CASAALAQETQYF. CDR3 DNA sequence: TGTGCCAGCGCTGCGCTAGCTCAAGAGACCCAGTACTTC.

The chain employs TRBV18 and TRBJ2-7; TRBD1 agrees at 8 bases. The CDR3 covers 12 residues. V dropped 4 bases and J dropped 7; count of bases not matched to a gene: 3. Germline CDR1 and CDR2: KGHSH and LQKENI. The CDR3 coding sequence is TGTGCCAGCTCACAGGACAGGGCGGAGCAGTACTTC. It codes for CASSQDRAEQYF.

This CDR3 is CASSQRGWGLGEQYF. Written as DNA, the CDR3 is TGTGCCAGCAGCCAAAGGGGATGGGGGCTTGGCGAGCAGTACTTC. The chain employs TRBV14 and TRBJ2-7; D is perhaps TRBD1 (6 bases). V was clipped by 2 bases and J by 6 bases, with 17 bases between them. The germline CDR1 and CDR2 sequences are SGHDN and FVKESK. The CDR3 runs to 15 residues.

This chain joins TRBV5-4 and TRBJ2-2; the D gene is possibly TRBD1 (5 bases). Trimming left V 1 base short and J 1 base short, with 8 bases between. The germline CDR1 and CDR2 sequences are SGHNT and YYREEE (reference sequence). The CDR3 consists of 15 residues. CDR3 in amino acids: CASSLMTENTGELFF. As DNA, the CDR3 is TGTGCCAGCAGCTTGATGACAGAGAACACCGGGGAGCTGTTTTTT.

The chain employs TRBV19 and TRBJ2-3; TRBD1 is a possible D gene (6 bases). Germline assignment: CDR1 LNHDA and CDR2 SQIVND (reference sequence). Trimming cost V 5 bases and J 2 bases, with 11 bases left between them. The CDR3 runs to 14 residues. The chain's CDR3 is CASSYRASTDTQYF. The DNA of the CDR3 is TGTGCCAGTAGTTACAGGGCCTCCACAGATACGCAGTATTTT.

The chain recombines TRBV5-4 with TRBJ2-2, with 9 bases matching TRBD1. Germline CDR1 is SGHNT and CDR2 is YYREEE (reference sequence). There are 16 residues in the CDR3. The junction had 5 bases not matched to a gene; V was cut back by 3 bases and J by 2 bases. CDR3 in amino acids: CASSSVQGANTGELFF. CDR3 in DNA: TGTGCCAGCAGCTCGGTACAGGGGGCAAACACCGGGGAGCTGTTTTTT.

The CDR3 is CASSLGLGGFATQYF. The CDR3 bases are TGCGCCAGCAGCTTGGGGTTAGGGGGCTTCGCCACGCAGTACTTC. The rearrangement links TRBV5-1 to TRBJ2-7, with TRBD1 matching over 7 bases. V trimming: 0 bases; J trimming: 9 bases; junction bases outside the gene matches: 12. CDR1 is SGHRS, CDR2 YFSETQ, per germline. The CDR3 sequence is 15 residues long.